A single T cell receptor (beta chain) is shown here with its context. This clone turned up a few times. Its specific antigen is unknown. No base quality values were provided; no much bigger clone lies one nucleotide off. This entry is derived from a study of blood T cell repertoires in COVID-19 (dated by TCRdb to about 2020). For context, the study as a whole: Samples from collaborators originated in the United States, Italy and Spain and spanned both the acute and convalescent phases of COVID-19. A freely available public database, intended as a resource for researchers studying the immune response to SARS-CoV-2, is where the repertoires were released. The prospective study material was composed of cDNA or gDNA derived from T cells, B-cell-depleted T cells, or PBMCs. Nearly every sample came with metadata listing a de-identified subject ID, COVID-19 status, age in years and sex. Deeply sampled blood TCRbeta repertoires from subjects exposed to, actively infected with, or recovered from COVID-19 were included in the dataset. Samples came from the ongoing ImmuneRACE study (first 160 participants) plus 1,254 subjects from 6 global collaborators. Where available, HLA class I and class II types were taken from metadata supplied by the sample provider and were not determined by assay-based typing. Broader findings and caveats from the paper: The amount of clinical and demographic metadata varied by source and participant and was provided uncurated.

Collaborating institutions collected whole blood in K2EDTA tubes following their own protocols. For TCRbeta analysis, collaborators shipped samples as frozen whole blood, isolated PBMCs, or DNA extracted from either of those sample types. The cysteine opens and the phenylalanine closes a CDR3 of 16 amino acids. The only DNA kept is the CDR3, 48 bases in frame from the first base. A distance of 16 bases separates the germline ends of V and J, which lose 1 base and 4 bases respectively. Taken from the germline V gene, the CDR1 and CDR2 loops are SGHVS and FQNEAQ. TCRbeta CDR3 regions were amplified from genomic DNA by means of the immunoSEQ Assay, a bias-controlled multiplex PCR. The original methods were these. The number of nucleated cells in each sample was estimated from the amplification of reference gene primers within the assay. To quantify the absolute abundance of each unique TCRbeta CDR3 rearrangement, sequence reads were collapsed and filtered. For each sample, productive Simpson clonality was calculated as the square root of Simpson's diversity index across productive rearrangements. Here the immuneACCESS table is served through TCRdb, limited to in-frame sequences with V and J called. Missing clones are a known gap in these copies; in checked studies unresolved V genes cover under half, and the rest lacks a known reason. That table supplies the V and J calls and clone size; D and trimming were determined from the DNA. Recorded for this sample are approximately 100,000 clones; roughly 84% of them occurred a single time. The top ten constitute around a quarter of the sample.

The clonotype originates from a man in his 60s with acute or convalescent COVID-19. The chain is made from TRBV7-8 and TRBJ1-2; TRBD1 is a weak D gene call, 5 bases matching. Sample: peripheral blood. This receptor has the CDR3 CASSLGRAGLTYGYTF. The DNA sequence is as follows: TGTGCCAGCAGCTTAGGTCGGGCAGGGCTCACCTATGGCTACACCTTC. With the portions outside the CDR3 filled from the reference TRBV7-8 and TRBJ1-2 genes, the complete variable region becomes GAGVSQSPRYKVAKRGQDVALRCDPISGHVSLFWYQQALGQGPEFLTYFQNEAQLDKSGLPSDRFFAERPEGSVSTLKIQRTQQEDSAVYLCASSLGRAGLTYGYTFGSGTRLTVV.